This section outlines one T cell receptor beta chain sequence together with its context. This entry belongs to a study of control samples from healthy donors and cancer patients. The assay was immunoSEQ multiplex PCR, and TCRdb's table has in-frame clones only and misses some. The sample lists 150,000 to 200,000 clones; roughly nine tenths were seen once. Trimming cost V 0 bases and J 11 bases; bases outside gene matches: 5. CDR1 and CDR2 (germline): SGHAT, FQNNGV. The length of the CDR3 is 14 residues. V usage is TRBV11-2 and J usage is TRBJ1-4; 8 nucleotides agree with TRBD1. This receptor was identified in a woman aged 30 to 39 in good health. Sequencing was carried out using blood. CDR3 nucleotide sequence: TGTGCCAGCAGCTTAGAACGGACAGGGCGGAAACTGTTTTTT. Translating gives CASSLERTGRKLFF.